The present entry profiles one T cell receptor beta chain with its context. The sample originates from a study of blood T cell repertoires in COVID-19. The CDR3 contains 18 residues. Unmatched junction bases numbered 3, after V lost 1 base and J lost 1 base. Per the germline V gene, CDR1 is LNHDA and CDR2 is SQIVND (reference sequence). Method: immunoSEQ multiplex PCR; TCRdb's copy keeps in-frame clones and lacks some. Of more than 350,000 clones listed, roughly nine tenths are singletons. Sequencing was carried out using PBMCs or T cells enriched from blood (not recorded which). The origin of this receptor is a man aged 18 to 30 who had recovered from COVID-19. The V call is TRBV19, the J call TRBJ2-2, with 13 bases that match TRBD2. CDR3 residues: CASSIGLAGGMNTGELFF. The DNA of the CDR3 is TGTGCCAGTAGTATAGGACTAGCGGGGGGCATGAACACCGGGGAGCTGTTTTTT.